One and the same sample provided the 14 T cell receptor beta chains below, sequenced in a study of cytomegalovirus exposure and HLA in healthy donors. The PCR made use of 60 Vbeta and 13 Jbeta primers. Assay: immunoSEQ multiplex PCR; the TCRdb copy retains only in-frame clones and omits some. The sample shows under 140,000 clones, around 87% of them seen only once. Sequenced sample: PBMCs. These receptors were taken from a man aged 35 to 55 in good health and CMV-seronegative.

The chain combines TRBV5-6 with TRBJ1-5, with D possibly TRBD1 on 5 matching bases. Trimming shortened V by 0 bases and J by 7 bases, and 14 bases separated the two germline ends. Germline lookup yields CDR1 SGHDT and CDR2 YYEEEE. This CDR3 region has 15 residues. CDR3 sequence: CASSLGRGTPQPQHF. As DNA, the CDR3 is TGTGCCAGCAGCTTGGGCCGCGGGACGCCCCAGCCCCAGCATTTT.

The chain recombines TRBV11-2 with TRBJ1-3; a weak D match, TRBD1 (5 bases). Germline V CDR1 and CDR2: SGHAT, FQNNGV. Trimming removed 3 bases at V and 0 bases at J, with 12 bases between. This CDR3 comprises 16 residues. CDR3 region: CASSFRQLNSGNTIYF. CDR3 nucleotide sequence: TGTGCCAGCAGCTTTAGACAGCTCAACTCTGGAAACACCATATATTTT.

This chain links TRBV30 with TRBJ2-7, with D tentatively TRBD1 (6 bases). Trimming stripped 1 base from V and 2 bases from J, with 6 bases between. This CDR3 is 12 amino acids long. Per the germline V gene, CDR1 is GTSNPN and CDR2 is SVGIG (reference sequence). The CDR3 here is CAWSGTAYEQYF. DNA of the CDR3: TGTGCCTGGAGTGGGACAGCCTACGAGCAGTACTTC. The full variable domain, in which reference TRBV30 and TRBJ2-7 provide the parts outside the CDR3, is SQTIHQWPATLVQPVGSPLSLECTVEGTSNPNLYWYRQAAGRGLQLLFYSVGIGQISSEVPQNLSASRPQDRQFILSSKKLLLSDSGFYLCAWSGTAYEQYFGPGTRLTVT.

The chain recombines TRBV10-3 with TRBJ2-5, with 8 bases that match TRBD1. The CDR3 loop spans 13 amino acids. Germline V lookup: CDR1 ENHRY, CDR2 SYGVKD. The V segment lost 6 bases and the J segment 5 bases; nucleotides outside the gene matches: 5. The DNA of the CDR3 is TGTGCCATCAGAGGACAGGGTGAGGAGACCCAGTACTTC. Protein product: CAIRGQGEETQYF.

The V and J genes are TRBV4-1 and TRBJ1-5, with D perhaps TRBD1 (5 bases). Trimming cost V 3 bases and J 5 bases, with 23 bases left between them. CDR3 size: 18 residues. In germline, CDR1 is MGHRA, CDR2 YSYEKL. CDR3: CASSHIPIGGSGDQPQHF. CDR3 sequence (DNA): TGCGCCAGCAGCCATATCCCAATCGGGGGGAGTGGGGATCAGCCCCAGCATTTT.

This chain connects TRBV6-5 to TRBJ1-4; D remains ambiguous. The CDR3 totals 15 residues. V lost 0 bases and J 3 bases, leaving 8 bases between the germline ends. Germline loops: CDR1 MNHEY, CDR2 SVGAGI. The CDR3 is CASSYSSPPNEKLFF. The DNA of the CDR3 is TGTGCCAGCAGTTACTCGAGTCCCCCTAATGAAAAACTGTTTTTT.

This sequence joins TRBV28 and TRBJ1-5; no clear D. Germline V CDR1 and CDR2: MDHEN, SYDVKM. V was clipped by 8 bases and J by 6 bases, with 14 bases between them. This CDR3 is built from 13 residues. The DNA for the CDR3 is TGTGCCAGCTGCGACCCCACAGCTCAGCCCCAGCATTTT. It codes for CASCDPTAQPQHF.

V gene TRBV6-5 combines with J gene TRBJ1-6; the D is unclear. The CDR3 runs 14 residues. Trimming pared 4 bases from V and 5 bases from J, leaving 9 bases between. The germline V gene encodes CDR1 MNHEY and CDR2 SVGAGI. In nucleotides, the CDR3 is TGTGCCAGCAGTTCCTCCGTCGATAATTCACCCCTCCACTTT. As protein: CASSSSVDNSPLHF.

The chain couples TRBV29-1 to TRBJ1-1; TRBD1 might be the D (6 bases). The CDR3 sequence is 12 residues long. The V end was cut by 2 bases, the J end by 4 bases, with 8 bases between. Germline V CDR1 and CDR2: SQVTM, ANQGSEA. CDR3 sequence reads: CSVERGSTEAFF. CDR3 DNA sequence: TGCAGCGTTGAAAGGGGGAGCACTGAAGCTTTCTTT.

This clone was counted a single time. The CDR3 coding sequence is TGCAGCGTTGGGCCAGGTTGGCCCAACACTGAAGCTTTCTTT. Protein product: CSVGPGWPNTEAFF. The chain couples TRBV29-1 to TRBJ1-1; no clear D gene. V was clipped by 4 bases and J by 2 bases, with 14 bases between them. CDR3 length: 14 amino acids. Germline V CDR1 and CDR2: SQVTM, ANQGSEA.

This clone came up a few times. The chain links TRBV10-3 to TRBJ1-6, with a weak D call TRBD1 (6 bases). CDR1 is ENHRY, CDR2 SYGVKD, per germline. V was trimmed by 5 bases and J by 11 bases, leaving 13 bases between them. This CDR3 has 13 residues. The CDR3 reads CAISLQGEPPLHF. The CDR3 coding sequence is TGTGCCATCAGTCTACAGGGCGAACCACCCCTCCACTTT.

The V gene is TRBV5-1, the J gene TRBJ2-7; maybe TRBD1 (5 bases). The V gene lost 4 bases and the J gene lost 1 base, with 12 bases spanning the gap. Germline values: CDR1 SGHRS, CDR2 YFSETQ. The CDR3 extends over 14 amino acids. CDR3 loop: CASSVDSFSYEQYF. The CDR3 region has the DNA TGCGCCAGCAGCGTAGACAGCTTTTCCTACGAGCAGTACTTC.

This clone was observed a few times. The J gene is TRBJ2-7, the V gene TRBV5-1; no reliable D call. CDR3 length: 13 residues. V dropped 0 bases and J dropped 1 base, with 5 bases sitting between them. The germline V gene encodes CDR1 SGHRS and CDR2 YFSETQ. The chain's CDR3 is CASSLDGSYEQYF. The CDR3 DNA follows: TGCGCCAGCAGCTTGGACGGTTCCTACGAGCAGTACTTC.

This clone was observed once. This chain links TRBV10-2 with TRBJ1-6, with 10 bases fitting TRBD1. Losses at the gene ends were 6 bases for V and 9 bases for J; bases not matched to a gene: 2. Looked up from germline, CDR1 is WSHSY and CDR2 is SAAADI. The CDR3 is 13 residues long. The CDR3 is CASSWDRGSPLHF. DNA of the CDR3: TGCGCCAGCAGCTGGGACAGGGGTTCACCCCTCCACTTT.